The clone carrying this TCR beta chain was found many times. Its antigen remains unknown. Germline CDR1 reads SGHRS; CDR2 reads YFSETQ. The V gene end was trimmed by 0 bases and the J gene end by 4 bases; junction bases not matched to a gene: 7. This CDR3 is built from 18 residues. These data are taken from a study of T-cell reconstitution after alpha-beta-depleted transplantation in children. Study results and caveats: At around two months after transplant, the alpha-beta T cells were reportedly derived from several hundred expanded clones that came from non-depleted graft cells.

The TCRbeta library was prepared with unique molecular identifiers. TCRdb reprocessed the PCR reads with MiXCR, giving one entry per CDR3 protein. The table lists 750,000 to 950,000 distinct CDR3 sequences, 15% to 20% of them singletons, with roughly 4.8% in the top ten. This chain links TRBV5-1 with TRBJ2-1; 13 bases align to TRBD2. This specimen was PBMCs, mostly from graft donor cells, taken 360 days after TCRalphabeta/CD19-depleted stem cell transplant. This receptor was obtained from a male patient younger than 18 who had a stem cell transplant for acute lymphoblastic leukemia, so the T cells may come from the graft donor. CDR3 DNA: TGCGCCAGCAGCTTGGGGGGACTAGCGGGACGAACTTACAATGAGCAGTTCTTC. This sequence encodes CASSLGGLAGRTYNEQFF.